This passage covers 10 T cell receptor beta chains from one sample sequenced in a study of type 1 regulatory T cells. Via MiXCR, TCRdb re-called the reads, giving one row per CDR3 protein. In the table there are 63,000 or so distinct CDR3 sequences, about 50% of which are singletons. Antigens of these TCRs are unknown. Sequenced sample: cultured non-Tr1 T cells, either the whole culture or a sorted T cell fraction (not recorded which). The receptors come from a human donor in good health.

CDR3 loop: CATLIGNTIYF. The CDR3 DNA sequence: TGTGCCACCTTGATTGGAAACACCATATATTTT. The chain couples TRBV3-1 to TRBJ1-3; D not certain. The CDR3 runs to 11 residues. Trimming cost V 10 bases and J 3 bases, with 7 bases left between them. CDR1 and CDR2 from the germline V gene are LGHDT and YNNKEL (reference sequence).

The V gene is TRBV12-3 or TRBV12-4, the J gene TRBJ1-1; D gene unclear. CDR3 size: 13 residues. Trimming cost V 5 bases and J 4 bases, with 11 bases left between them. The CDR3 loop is CASSPGSGTEAFF. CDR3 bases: TGTGCCAGCAGTCCGGGAAGCGGCACTGAAGCTTTCTTT.

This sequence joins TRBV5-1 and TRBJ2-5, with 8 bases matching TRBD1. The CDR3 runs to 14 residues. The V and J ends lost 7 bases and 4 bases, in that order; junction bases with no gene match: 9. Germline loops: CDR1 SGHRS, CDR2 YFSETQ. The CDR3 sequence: CASRTRGQGETQYF. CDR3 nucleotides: TGCGCCAGCCGTACCAGGGGGCAGGGAGAGACCCAGTACTTC. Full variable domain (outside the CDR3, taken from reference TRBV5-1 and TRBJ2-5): KAGVTQTPRYLIKTRGQQVTLSCSPISGHRSVSWYQQTPGQGLQFLFEYFSETQRNKGNFPGRFSGRQFSNSRSEMNVSTLELGDSALYLCASRTRGQGETQYFGPGTRLLVL.

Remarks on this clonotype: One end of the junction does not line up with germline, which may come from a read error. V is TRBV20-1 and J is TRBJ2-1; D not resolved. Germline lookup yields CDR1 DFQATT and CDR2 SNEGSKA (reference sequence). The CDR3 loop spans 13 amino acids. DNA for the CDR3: TGCAGTGCTAGTAAGGGTCAGTACAATGGGCAGTTCTTC. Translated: CSASKGQYNGQFF.

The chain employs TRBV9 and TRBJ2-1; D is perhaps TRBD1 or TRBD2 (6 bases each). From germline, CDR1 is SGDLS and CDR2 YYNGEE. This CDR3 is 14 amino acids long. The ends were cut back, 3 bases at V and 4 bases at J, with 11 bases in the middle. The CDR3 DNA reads TGTGCCAGCAGCGCGGACAGCGGGTACAATGAGCAGTTCTTC. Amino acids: CASSADSGYNEQFF.

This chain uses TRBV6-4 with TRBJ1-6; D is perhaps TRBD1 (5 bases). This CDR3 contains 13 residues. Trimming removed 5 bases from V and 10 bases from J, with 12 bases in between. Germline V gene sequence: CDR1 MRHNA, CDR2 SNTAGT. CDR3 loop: CASSSRDGSPLHF. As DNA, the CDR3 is TGTGCCAGCAGTTCCCGGGACGGATCACCCCTCCACTTT.

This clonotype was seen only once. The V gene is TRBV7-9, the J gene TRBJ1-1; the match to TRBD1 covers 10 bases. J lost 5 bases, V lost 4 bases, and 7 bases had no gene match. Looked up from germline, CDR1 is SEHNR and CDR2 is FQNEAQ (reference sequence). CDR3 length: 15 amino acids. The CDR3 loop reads CASSSHGQGGTEAFF. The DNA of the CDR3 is TGTGCCAGCAGCTCCCACGGACAGGGGGGAACTGAAGCTTTCTTT.

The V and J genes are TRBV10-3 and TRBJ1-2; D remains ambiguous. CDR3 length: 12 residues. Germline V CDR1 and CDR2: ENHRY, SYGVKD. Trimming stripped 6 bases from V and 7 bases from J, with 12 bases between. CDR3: CAISPDLFGYTF. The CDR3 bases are TGTGCCATCAGCCCCGACCTTTTTGGCTACACCTTC.

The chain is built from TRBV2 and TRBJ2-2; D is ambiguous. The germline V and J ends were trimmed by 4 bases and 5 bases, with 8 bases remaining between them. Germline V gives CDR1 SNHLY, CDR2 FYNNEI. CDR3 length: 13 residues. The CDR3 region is CASSVMWTGELFF. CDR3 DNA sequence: TGTGCCAGCAGTGTAATGTGGACCGGGGAGCTGTTTTTT.

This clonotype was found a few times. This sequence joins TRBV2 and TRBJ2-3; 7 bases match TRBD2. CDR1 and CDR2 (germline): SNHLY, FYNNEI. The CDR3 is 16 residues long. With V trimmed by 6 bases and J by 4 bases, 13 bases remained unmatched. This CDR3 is CASSAEGGGNADTQYF. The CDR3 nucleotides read TGTGCCAGCAGCGCCGAGGGCGGGGGTAACGCAGATACGCAGTATTTT. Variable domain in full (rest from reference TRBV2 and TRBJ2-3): EPEVTQTPSHQVTQMGQEVILRCVPISNHLYFYWYRQILGQKVEFLVSFYNNEISEKSEIFDDQFSVERPDGSNFTLKIRSTKLEDSAMYFCASSAEGGGNADTQYFGPGTRLTVL.